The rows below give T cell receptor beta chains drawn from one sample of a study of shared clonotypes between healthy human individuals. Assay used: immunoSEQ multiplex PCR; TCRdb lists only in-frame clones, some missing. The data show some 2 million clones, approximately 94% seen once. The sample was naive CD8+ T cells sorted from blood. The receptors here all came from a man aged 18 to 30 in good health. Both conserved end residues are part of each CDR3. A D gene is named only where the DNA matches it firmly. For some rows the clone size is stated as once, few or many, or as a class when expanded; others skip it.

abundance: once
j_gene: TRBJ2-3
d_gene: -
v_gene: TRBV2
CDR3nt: TGTGCCAGCAGGGGTCTCCCTTCCTCGGAACTCACAGATACGCAGTATTTT
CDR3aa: CASRGLPSSELTDTQYF

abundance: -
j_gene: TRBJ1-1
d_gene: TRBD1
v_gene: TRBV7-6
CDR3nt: TGTGCCAGCAGCTTGGGACAGGGGACTTCTGGGACTGAAGCTTTCTTT
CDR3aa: CASSLGQGTSGTEAFF

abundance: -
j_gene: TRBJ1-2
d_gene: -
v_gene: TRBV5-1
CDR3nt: TGCGCCAGCAGCTTGGCGGGGGAGATCTATGGCTACACCTTC
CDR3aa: CASSLAGEIYGYTF

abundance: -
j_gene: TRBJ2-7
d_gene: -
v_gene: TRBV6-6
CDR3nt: TGTGCCAGCAGTTACTCGATGGGGCTGGACGAGCAGTACTTC
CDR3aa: CASSYSMGLDEQYF

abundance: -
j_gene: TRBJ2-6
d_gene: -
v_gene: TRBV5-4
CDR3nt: TGTGCCAGCAGCTTGGGCGAAGGGGCCAACGTCCTGACTTTC
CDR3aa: CASSLGEGANVLTF

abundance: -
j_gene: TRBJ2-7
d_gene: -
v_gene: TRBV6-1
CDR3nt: TGTGCCAGCAGTGGGGGCTACGAGCAGTACTTC
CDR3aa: CASSGGYEQYF

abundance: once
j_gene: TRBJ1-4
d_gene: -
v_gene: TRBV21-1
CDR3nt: TGTGCCAGCAGCAAACCTACAGGGGTGGCTGAAAAACTGTTTTTT
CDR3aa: CASSKPTGVAEKLFF

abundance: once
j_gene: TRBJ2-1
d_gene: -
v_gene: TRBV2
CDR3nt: TGTGCCAGCAACCTGGGGGCAGCCCCCTACAATGAGCAGTTCTTC
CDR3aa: CASNLGAAPYNEQFF

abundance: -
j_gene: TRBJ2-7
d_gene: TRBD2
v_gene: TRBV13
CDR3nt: TGTGCCAGCAAGGAGCGGGGAAGCTCCTACGAGCAGTACTTC
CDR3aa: CASKERGSSYEQYF

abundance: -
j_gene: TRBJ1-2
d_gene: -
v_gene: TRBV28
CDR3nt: TGTGCCTCGATGGAGAAGGGTTATGGCTATGGCTACACCTTC
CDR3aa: CASMEKGYGYGYTF

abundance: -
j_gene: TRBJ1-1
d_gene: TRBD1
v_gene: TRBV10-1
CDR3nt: TGCGCCAGCAGCCTTGGGACAGGGAACACTGAAGCTTTCTTT
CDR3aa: CASSLGTGNTEAFF

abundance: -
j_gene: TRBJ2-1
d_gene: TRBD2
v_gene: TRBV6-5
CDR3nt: TGTGCCAGCAGTTACTCGATTGGGACTACCTACAATGAGCAGTTCTTC
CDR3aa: CASSYSIGTTYNEQFF

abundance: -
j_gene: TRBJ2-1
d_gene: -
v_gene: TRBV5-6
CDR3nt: TGTGCCAGCAGCCCTAGAAGGGCCTCCTACAATGAGCAGTTCTTC
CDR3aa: CASSPRRASYNEQFF

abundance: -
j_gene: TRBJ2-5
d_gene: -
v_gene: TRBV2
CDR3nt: TGTGCCAGCATTCCTCCTTATAGCGGAGTCCAAGAGACCCAGTACTTC
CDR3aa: CASIPPYSGVQETQYF

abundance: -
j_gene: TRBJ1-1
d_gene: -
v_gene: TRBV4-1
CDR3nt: TGCGCCAGCAGCCAAGTGGGGGGGACGAATGAAGCTTTCTTT
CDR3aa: CASSQVGGTNEAFF

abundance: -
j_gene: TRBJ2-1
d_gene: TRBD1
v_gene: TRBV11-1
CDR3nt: TGTGCCAGCAGCCATGACAGGGAGACCTACAATGAGCAGTTCTTC
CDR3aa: CASSHDRETYNEQFF

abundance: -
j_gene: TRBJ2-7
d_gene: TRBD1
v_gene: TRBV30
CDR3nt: TGTGCCTGGAGTCCCGGGACAGGGTTTTCGTACGAGCAGTACTTC
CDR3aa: CAWSPGTGFSYEQYF

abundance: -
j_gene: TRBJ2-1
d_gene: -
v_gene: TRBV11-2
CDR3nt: TGTGCCAGCAGCTTAGCGGGCAGCGGAGCCATTCCCTACAATGAGCAGTTCTTC
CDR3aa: CASSLAGSGAIPYNEQFF

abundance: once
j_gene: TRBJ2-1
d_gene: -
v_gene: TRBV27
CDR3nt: TGTGCCAGCAGTCCATTGGGGGCCATAGGGGTCAATGAGCAGTTCTTC
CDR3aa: CASSPLGAIGVNEQFF

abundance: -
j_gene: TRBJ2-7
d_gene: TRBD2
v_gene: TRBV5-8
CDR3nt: TGTGCCAGCAGCTTGGGTGTTGGGCTAGCGGGAGCCTTCTACGAGCAGTACTTC
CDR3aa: CASSLGVGLAGAFYEQYF

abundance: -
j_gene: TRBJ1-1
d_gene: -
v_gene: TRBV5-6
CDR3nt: TGTGCCAGCAGCATACAAGCAACCGAAGCTTTCTTT
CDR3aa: CASSIQATEAFF

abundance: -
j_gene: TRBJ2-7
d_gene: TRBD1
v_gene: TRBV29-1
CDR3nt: TGCAGCGTTGAGGGACAGGTGGCGAACGAGCAGTACTTC
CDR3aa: CSVEGQVANEQYF

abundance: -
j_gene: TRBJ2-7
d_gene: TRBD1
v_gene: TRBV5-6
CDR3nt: TGTGCCAGCAGCACGTTGACAGGGACGTCGGAGCAGTACTTC
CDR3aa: CASSTLTGTSEQYF

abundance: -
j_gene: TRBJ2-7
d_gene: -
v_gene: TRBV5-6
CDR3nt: TGTGCCAGCAGCTTTATGACGGGCGGGCCCTACGAGCAGTACTTC
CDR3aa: CASSFMTGGPYEQYF

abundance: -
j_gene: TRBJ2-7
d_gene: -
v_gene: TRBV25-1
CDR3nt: TGTGCCAGCAGTGTTGATGCGGTCGAGCAGTACTTC
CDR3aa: CASSVDAVEQYF

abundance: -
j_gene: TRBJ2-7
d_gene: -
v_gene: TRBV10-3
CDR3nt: TGTGCCATCAGACAGGGAGGGAACGAGCAGTACTTC
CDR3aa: CAIRQGGNEQYF

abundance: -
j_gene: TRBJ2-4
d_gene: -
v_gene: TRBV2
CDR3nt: TGTGCCAGCAGTGGTGATACGCAGTACTTC
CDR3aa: CASSGDTQYF

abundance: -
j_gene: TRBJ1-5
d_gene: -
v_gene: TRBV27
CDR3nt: TGTGCCAGCAGTTTTGGGTTAGGGGATCAGCCCCAGCATTTT
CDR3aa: CASSFGLGDQPQHF

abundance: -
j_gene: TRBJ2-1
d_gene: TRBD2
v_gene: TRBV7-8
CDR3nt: TGTGCCAGCAGCTTAGATTCCACTGGGACTAGCGGTAACAATGAGCAGTTCTTC
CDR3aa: CASSLDSTGTSGNNEQFF

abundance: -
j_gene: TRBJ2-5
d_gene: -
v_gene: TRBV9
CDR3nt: TGTGCCAGCAGCGTAGGTCCAGGTTCAGAGACCCAGTACTTC
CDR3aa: CASSVGPGSETQYF

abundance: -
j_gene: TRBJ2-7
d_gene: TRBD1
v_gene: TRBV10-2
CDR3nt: TGCGCCACCGTTCGGACAGGGACGGCCGGCGAGCAGTACTTC
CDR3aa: CATVRTGTAGEQYF

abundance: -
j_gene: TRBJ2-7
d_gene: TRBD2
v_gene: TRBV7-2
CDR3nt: TGTGCCAGCAGCTTTGCGGGAGGTCCCTCCTACGAGCAGTACTTC
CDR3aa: CASSFAGGPSYEQYF

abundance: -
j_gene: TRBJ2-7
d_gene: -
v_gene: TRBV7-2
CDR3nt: TGTGCCAGCAGCTTCACGACAGATCTCTACGAGCAGTACTTC
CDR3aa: CASSFTTDLYEQYF

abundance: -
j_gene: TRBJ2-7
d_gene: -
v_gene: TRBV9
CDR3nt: TGTGCCAGCAGCGTAGGTTCGGCAGTTCTCGAGCAGTACTTC
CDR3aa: CASSVGSAVLEQYF

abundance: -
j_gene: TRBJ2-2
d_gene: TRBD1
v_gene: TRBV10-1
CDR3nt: TGCGCCAGCATCCCCCCAGCCGGGACAGGGGACGCCGGGGAGCTGTTTTTT
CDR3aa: CASIPPAGTGDAGELFF

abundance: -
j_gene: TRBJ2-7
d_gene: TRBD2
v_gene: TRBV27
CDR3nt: TGTGCCAGCAACGTAGTGGCTAGCGGGGGCGGCGAGCAGTACTTC
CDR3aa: CASNVVASGGGEQYF

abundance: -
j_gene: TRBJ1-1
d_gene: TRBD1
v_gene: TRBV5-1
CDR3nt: TGCGCCAGCAGCTCGACAGGGGCTCTCCTGAACACTGAAGCTTTCTTT
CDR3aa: CASSSTGALLNTEAFF

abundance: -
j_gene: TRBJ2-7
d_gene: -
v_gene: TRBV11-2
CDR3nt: TGTGCCAGCGCAGGGGAAACAGGCTACGAGCAGTACTTC
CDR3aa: CASAGETGYEQYF

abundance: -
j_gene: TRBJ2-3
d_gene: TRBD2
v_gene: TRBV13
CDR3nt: TGTGCCAGCAGCACCGGGGGGGGGCTGTCCACAGATACGCAGTATTTT
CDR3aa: CASSTGGGLSTDTQYF

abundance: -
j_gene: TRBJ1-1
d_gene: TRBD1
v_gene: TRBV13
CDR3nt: TGTGCCAGCAGCCCAGTCGGGACAGAGAACACTGAAGCTTTCTTT
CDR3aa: CASSPVGTENTEAFF

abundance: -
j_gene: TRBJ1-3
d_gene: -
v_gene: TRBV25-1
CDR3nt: TGTGCCAGCACGAGAAGTTGGTCTGGAAACACCATATATTTT
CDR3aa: CASTRSWSGNTIYF

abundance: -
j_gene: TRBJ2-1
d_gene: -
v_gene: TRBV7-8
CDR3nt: TGTGCCAGCAGCCCGATGTCGAGTACCTACAATGAGCAGTTCTTC
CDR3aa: CASSPMSSTYNEQFF

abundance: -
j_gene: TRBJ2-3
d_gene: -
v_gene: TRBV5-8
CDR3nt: TGTGCCAGCAGCTTGGGAGCTGTGCTGTCTGGGACAGATACGCAGTATTTT
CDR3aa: CASSLGAVLSGTDTQYF

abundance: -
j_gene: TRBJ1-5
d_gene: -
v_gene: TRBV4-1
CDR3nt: TGCGCCAGCAGCCAAGAGACAGGAACCAATCAGCCCCAGCATTTT
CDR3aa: CASSQETGTNQPQHF

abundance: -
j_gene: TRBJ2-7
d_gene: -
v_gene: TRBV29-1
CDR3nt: TGCAGCGTGGAACAGGGAGGTGGGTACTACGAGCAGTACTTC
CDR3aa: CSVEQGGGYYEQYF

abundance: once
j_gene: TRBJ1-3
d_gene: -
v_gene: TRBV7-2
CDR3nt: TGTGCCACGACCCCGTTCTTCGGAGGAAACACCATATATTTT
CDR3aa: CATTPFFGGNTIYF

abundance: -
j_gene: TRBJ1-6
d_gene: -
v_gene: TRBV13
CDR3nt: TGTGCCAGCAGCCCTGGGACTCGCAATAGCTCCTATAATTCACCCCTCCACTTT
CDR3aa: CASSPGTRNSSYNSPLHF

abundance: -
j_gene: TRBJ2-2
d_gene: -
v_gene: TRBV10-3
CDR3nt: TGTGCCATCAGTGAGTCGACGAGTCAATTCCCCGGGGAGCTGTTTTTT
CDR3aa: CAISESTSQFPGELFF

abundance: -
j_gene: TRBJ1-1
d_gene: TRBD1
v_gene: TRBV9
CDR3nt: TGTGCCAGCAGCACGAGACAGGGGGCTCTCCCACTAGAAGCTTTCTTT
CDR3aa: CASSTRQGALPLEAFF

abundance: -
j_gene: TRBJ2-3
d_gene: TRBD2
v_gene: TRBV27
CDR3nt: TGTGCCAGCAGTTTGCTCGGGACTAGCTGGTTTACAGATACGCAGTATTTT
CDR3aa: CASSLLGTSWFTDTQYF

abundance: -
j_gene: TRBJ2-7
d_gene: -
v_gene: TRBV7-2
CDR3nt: TGTGCCAGCAGCTTAGCGGGTTCCTACGAGCAGTACTTC
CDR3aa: CASSLAGSYEQYF